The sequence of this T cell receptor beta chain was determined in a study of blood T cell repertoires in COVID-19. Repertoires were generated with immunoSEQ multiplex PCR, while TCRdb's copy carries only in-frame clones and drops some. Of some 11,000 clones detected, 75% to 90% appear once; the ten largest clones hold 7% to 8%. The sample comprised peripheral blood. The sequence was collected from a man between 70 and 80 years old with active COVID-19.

The CDR3 DNA follows: TGTGCCAGCAGTGGCCAGGAGGAGGGCAGATATGGCTACACCTTC. Its translation: CASSGQEEGRYGYTF. V gene TRBV28 combines with J gene TRBJ1-2, with D uncertain. The CDR3 loop spans 15 amino acids. Germline lookup yields CDR1 MDHEN and CDR2 SYDVKM. Trimming removed 5 bases at V and 5 bases at J, with 18 bases between.